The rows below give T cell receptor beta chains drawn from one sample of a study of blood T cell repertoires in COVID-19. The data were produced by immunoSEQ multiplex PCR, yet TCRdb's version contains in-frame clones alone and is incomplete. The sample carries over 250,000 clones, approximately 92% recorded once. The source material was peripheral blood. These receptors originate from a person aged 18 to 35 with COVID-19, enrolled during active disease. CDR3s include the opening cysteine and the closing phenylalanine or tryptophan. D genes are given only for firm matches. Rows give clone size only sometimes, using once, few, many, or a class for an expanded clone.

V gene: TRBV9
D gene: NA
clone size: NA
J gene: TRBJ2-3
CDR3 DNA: TGTGCCAGCAGCGTAGCCCCGCAGGGTGCAGATACGCAGTATTTT
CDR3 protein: CASSVAPQGADTQYF

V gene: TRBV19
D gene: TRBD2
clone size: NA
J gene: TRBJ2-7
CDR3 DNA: TGTGCCAGTATCGGACTAGCGGGAGGTCCTCCCCCCCCCTACTTC
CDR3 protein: CASIGLAGGPPPPYF

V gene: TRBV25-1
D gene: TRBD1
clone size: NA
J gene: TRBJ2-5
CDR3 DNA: TGTGCCAGCAGTGTGGGGACAGTCCAAGAGACCCAGTACTTC
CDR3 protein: CASSVGTVQETQYF

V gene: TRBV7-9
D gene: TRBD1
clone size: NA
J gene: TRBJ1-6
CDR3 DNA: TGTGCCAGCAGCCTAGACCGTGGGACAGGGTATAATTCACCCCTCCACTTT
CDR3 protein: CASSLDRGTGYNSPLHF

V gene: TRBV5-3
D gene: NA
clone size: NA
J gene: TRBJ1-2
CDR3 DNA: TGTGCCAGAAGTCCCCCGGGACATAACATACAGGAGAATGGCTACACCTTC
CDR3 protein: CARSPPGHNIQENGYTF

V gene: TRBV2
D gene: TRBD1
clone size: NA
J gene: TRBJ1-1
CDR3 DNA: TGTGCCAGCAGGTACAGGGGGAACACTGAAGCTTTCTTT
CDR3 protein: CASRYRGNTEAFF

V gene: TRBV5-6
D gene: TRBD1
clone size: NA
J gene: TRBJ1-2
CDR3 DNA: TGTGCCAGCAGCTTGGTAACAGGGGAAGTTCTTTATGGCTACACCTTC
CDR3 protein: CASSLVTGEVLYGYTF

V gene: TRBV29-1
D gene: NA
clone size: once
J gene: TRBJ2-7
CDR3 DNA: TGCAGCGCGTCGACAGTTTTTGAGGAGCAGTACTTC
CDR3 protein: CSASTVFEEQYF

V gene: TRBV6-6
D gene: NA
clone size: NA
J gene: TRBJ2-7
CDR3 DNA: TGTGCCAGCAGTTACCAGGGAACGCTGAACGAGCAGTACTTC
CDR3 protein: CASSYQGTLNEQYF

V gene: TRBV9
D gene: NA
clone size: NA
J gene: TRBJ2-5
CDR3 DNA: TGTGCCAGCAGCGTAGATCGCGGGTGGACTCAAGAGACCCAGTACTTC
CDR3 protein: CASSVDRGWTQETQYF

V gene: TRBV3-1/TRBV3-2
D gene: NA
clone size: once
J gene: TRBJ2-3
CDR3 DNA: TGTGCCAGCAGCCAAGTTAGAACAGATACGCAGTATTTT
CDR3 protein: CASSQVRTDTQYF

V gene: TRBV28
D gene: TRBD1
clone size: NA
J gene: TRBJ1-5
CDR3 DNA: TGTGCCAGCAGTCCTCGGGACAGTCGCTATAGCAATCAGCCCCAGCATTTT
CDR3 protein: CASSPRDSRYSNQPQHF

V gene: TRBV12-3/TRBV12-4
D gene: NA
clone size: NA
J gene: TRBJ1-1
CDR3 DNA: TGTGCCAGCAGTTTACAGTCAGTTGGTGAAGCTTTCTTT
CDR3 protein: CASSLQSVGEAFF

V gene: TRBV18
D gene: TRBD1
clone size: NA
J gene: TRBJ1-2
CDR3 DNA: TGTGCCAGCTCAGGAGACAGGGGATACTATGGCTACACCTTC
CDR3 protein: CASSGDRGYYGYTF

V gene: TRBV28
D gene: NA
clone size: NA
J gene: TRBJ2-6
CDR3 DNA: TGTGCCAGCAGTTTAGCGTGGAGCTCTGGGGCCAACGTCCTGACTTTC
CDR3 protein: CASSLAWSSGANVLTF

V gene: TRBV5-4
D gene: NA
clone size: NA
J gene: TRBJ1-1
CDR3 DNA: TGTGCCAGCAGCCCCCAGGGAAGTAGAGCTGAAGCTTTCTTT
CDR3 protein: CASSPQGSRAEAFF

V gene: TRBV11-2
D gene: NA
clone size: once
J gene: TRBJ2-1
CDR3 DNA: TGTGCCAGCAGCTTAGATGAGGTGGGTGAGCAGTTCTTC
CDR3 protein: CASSLDEVGEQFF

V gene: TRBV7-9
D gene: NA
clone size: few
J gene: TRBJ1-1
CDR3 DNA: TGTGCCAGCAGCTTAGCTTTAGACACTGAAGCTTTCTTT
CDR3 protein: CASSLALDTEAFF

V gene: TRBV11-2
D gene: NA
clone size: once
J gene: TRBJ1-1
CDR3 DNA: TGTGCCAGCAGCTTATATACAGAGAGCACTTTCTTT
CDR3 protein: CASSLYTESTFF

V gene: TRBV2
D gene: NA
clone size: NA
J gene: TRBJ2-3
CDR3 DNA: TGTGCCAGCAGTGCTAGGGACTCGAACACAGATACGCAGTATTTT
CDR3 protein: CASSARDSNTDTQYF

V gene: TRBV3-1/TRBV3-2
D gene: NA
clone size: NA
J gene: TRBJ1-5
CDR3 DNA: TGTGCCAGCAGCCCCCGGGCGGGGGACAATCAGCCCCAGCATTTT
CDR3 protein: CASSPRAGDNQPQHF

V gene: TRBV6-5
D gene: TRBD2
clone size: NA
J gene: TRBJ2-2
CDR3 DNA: TGTGCCAGCAGCCGGGGGGCCGGGGAGCTGTTTTTT
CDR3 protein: CASSRGAGELFF

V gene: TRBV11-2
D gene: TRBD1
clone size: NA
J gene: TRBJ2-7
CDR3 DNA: TGTGCCAGCAGCGTGACAGGGGTGGTCGAGCAGTACTTC
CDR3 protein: CASSVTGVVEQYF

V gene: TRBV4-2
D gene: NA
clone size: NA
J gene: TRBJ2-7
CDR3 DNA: TGTGCCAGCAGCCCTGGGGGCATCCGGTACTTC
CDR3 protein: CASSPGGIRYF

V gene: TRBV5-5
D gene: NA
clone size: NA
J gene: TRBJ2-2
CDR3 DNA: TGTGCCAGCAGCTTGGATTGGACTAACACCGGGGAGCTGTTTTTT
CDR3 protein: CASSLDWTNTGELFF

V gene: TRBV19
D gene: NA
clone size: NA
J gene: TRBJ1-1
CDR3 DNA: TGTGCCAGTAGTCGGTATGGGGCCGGCACTGAAGCTTTCTTT
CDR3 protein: CASSRYGAGTEAFF